A single sample gave rise to the 19 T cell receptor beta chains below, sequenced in a study of T cells after posttransplantation cyclophosphamide. Methotrexate plus calcineurin inhibitor accompanied controls' myeloablative marrow transplants; sampling was 1 year later. Method: immunoSEQ multiplex PCR; TCRdb's copy keeps in-frame clones and lacks some. The sample lists approximately 21,000 clones, 80% to 90% occurring once. This sample comprised PBMCs, obtained 350 to 400 days after allogeneic stem cell transplant with calcineurin inhibitor and methotrexate. These receptors all come from a female patient between 25 and 45 years old who received an allogeneic stem cell transplant from an unrelated donor, was CMV-positive, and had acute and chronic GVHD. The graft donor may be the source of some T cells.

V and J are TRBV4-1 and TRBJ2-3; 9 positions agree with TRBD1. Germline assignment: CDR1 MGHRA and CDR2 YSYEKL. With V trimmed by 0 bases and J by 0 bases, 4 bases remained unmatched. CDR3 length: 17 amino acids. The CDR3 loop reads CASSQDPQGASTDTQYF. The CDR3 DNA sequence: TGCGCCAGCAGCCAAGATCCACAGGGGGCAAGCACAGATACGCAGTATTTT.

This clone has only one observation. V and J are TRBV10-2 and TRBJ2-1, with D maybe TRBD1 (6 bases). In germline, CDR1 is WSHSY, CDR2 SAAADI. Between the trimmed V and J ends, which lost 0 bases and 3 bases, there was a span of 9 bases. The CDR3 runs 15 residues. The CDR3: CASSESQGNYNEQFF. CDR3 bases: TGCGCCAGCAGTGAGTCGCAGGGGAACTACAATGAGCAGTTCTTC.

The CDR3 coding sequence is TGTGCCACCAGCAGGGGAACAGGGACAGGGGCTAGGGGGACTGAAGCTTTCTTT. Its translation is CATSRGTGTGARGTEAFF. The chain has TRBV15 and TRBJ1-1, with TRBD1 matching over 10 bases. Germline CDR1 LNHNV, CDR2 YYDKDF (reference sequence). Germline trimming cut 3 bases from V and 5 bases from J; bases unmatched to any gene: 15. The CDR3 consists of 18 residues.

This chain uses TRBV6-5 with TRBJ2-7; 9 bases align to TRBD1. Looked up from germline, CDR1 is MNHEY and CDR2 is SVGAGI. CDR3 size: 15 residues. V shed 3 bases and J 3 bases; nucleotides not matched to a gene: 6. The CDR3 nucleotides are TGTGCCAGCAGTTATGGGGGACAGGGCGTCTACGAGCAGTACTTC. Amino acids: CASSYGGQGVYEQYF.

V is TRBV6-4 and J is TRBJ2-7; 7 positions agree with TRBD2. The germline V gene encodes CDR1 MRHNA and CDR2 SNTAGT. J lost 6 bases, V lost 5 bases, and 16 bases had no gene match. This CDR3 spans 16 amino acids. The CDR3 sequence is CASSQQHTRTSGEQYF. The CDR3 DNA reads TGTGCCAGCAGTCAGCAGCACACCCGGACTAGTGGCGAGCAGTACTTC.

Only one count was recorded for this clone. This rearrangement joins TRBV5-1 to TRBJ1-6; D is ambiguous. The ends were cut back, 1 base at V and 7 bases at J, with 6 bases in the middle. CDR1 and CDR2 from the germline V gene are SGHRS and YFSETQ. The CDR3 runs to 13 residues. CDR3 residues: CASSLSGNSPLHF. The CDR3 nucleotides are TGCGCCAGCAGCTTGTCGGGAAATTCACCCCTCCACTTT. Combining the CDR3 with reference TRBV5-1 and TRBJ1-6 gives the whole variable domain KAGVTQTPRYLIKTRGQQVTLSCSPISGHRSVSWYQQTPGQGLQFLFEYFSETQRNKGNFPGRFSGRQFSNSRSEMNVSTLELGDSALYLCASSLSGNSPLHFGNGTRLTVT.

V usage is TRBV11-2 and J usage is TRBJ2-3; D possibly corresponds to TRBD2 (5 bases). Germline V gene lookup returns CDR1 SGHAT and CDR2 FQNNGV. This CDR3 spans 16 amino acids. V was trimmed by 1 base and J by 6 bases, leaving 17 bases between them. CDR3 region: CASSLVLGVGEDTQYF. CDR3 in DNA: TGTGCCAGCAGCTTAGTTTTGGGAGTGGGTGAGGATACGCAGTATTTT.

CDR3 DNA: TGTGCCAGCAGCGACCGGGACAGGGTGGTTGAGCAGTACTTC. Translated: CASSDRDRVVEQYF. The V call is TRBV7-2, the J call TRBJ2-7; TRBD1 matches at 9 bases. Germline V gene sequence: CDR1 SGHTA, CDR2 FQGNSA. The ends lost 5 bases at V and 7 bases at J; junction bases unmatched: 9. This CDR3 spans 14 amino acids.

This chain joins TRBV7-9 and TRBJ2-1, with D perhaps TRBD1 (5 bases). V lost 1 base and J lost 4, with 14 bases in between. Germline V gene data show CDR1 as SEHNR and CDR2 as FQNEAQ (reference sequence). This CDR3 comprises 16 residues. The CDR3 here is CASSLGVADRYNEQFF. Here the CDR3 DNA reads TGTGCCAGCAGCTTAGGAGTGGCAGACAGATACAATGAGCAGTTCTTC.

The rearrangement uses TRBV7-6 and TRBJ2-3, with D perhaps matching TRBD2 (6 bases). CDR3 size: 16 residues. V gave up 5 bases and J gave up 4 bases, with 19 bases separating them. CDR1 and CDR2 (germline): SGHVS, FNYEAQ. The CDR3 DNA reads TGTGCCAGCAGCCACCTGGGACTCGGTCGTGCAGATACGCAGTATTTT. It codes for CASSHLGLGRADTQYF. Supplemented by reference TRBV7-6 and TRBJ2-3, the full variable domain reads GAGVSQSPRYKVTKRGQDVALRCDPISGHVSLYWYRQALGQGPEFLTYFNYEAQQDKSGLPNDRFSAERPEGSISTLTIQRTEQRDSAMYRCASSHLGLGRADTQYFGPGTRLTVL.

The table lists this clone with a count of one. The chain recombines TRBV19 with TRBJ2-2; TRBD2 aligns across 8 bases. This CDR3 has 16 amino acids. Trimming cost V 9 bases and J 2 bases; bases outside gene matches: 11. The germline gives CDR1 LNHDA, CDR2 SQIVND (reference sequence). The CDR3 bases are TGTGCCAGCCAACCCCGGGAGGGGATTAACACCGGGGAGCTGTTTTTT. Protein sequence: CASQPREGINTGELFF. The full variable domain, rest sourced from reference TRBV19 and TRBJ2-2, is DGGITQSPKYLFRKEGQNVTLSCEQNLNHDAMYWYRQDPGQGLRLIYYSQIVNDFQKGDIAEGYSVSREKKESFPLTVTSAQKNPTAFYLCASQPREGINTGELFFGEGSRLTVL.

The chain is built from TRBV6-6 and TRBJ2-7, with D possibly being TRBD2 (5 bases). V was cut by 2 bases and J by 6 bases, with 11 bases left in between. This CDR3 spans 13 amino acids. CDR1 is MNHNY and CDR2 is SVGAGI in the germline V gene (reference sequence). The CDR3 spells CASSYGLEGEQYF. The CDR3, as DNA: TGTGCCAGCAGTTACGGCCTAGAGGGCGAGCAGTACTTC.

This chain links TRBV9 with TRBJ2-6, with D perhaps TRBD1 (6 bases). There are 15 residues in the CDR3. The V and J ends lost 0 bases and 2 bases respectively, with 6 bases between them. Germline CDR1 and CDR2: SGDLS and YYNGEE. CDR3 sequence: CASSVEGAGANVLTF. The CDR3 nucleotides are TGTGCCAGCAGCGTAGAGGGGGCTGGGGCCAACGTCCTGACTTTC.

The chain joins TRBV19 to TRBJ1-6; the match to TRBD1 covers 12 bases. Trimming took 4 bases from V and 10 from J; bases not matched to a gene: 2. CDR1 and CDR2 (germline): LNHDA, SQIVND (reference sequence). The CDR3 runs to 14 residues. CDR3: CASSRGTGGSPLHF. As DNA, the CDR3 is TGTGCCAGTAGTAGAGGGACAGGGGGCTCACCCCTCCACTTT.

The chain couples TRBV5-1 to TRBJ2-7; the match to TRBD1 covers 9 bases. The germline CDR1 and CDR2 sequences are SGHRS and YFSETQ. J lost 2 bases, V lost 3 bases, and 3 bases had no gene match. The CDR3 sequence is 14 residues long. CDR3 sequence reads: CASSWGTGTYEQYF. CDR3 DNA sequence: TGCGCCAGCAGCTGGGGGACAGGGACCTACGAGCAGTACTTC.

This clone was observed a single time. This rearrangement joins TRBV7-2 to TRBJ2-7, with D perhaps matching TRBD2 (5 bases). The CDR3 is made up of 14 amino acids. The V and J ends lost 1 base and 0 bases respectively, with 7 bases between them. From germline, CDR1 is SGHTA and CDR2 FQGNSA. CDR3 region: CASSLVDFSYEQYF. CDR3 coding DNA: TGTGCCAGCAGCTTAGTGGACTTCTCCTACGAGCAGTACTTC.

The chain uses TRBV6-1 and TRBJ1-6; no reliable D call. This CDR3 contains 17 residues. Trimming stripped 1 base from V and 4 bases from J, with 14 bases between. Germline V gene data show CDR1 as MNHNS and CDR2 as SASEGT. The CDR3 coding sequence is TGTGCCAGCAGTGAAGATTACAGATCCGTTTATAATTCACCCCTCCACTTT. Translating gives CASSEDYRSVYNSPLHF.

The J gene is TRBJ2-5, the V gene TRBV19, with 9 bases identical to TRBD1. The CDR3 length is 14 residues. Germline V gene data show CDR1 as LNHDA and CDR2 as SQIVND (reference sequence). V trimming: 5 bases; J trimming: 6 bases; junction bases outside the gene matches: 7. Written as DNA, the CDR3 is TGTGCCAGTAGTCCCGGGACAGGGACAAAGACCCAGTACTTC. Amino acids: CASSPGTGTKTQYF.

The chain carries TRBV7-9 and TRBJ1-5; D gene uncertain. The CDR3 extends over 14 amino acids. Germline CDR1 is SEHNR and CDR2 is FQNEAQ (reference sequence). Trimming stripped 2 bases from V and 7 bases from J, with 12 bases between. The CDR3 protein is CASSLSGGPQPQHF. Written as DNA, the CDR3 is TGTGCCAGCAGCTTAAGTGGAGGCCCCCAGCCCCAGCATTTT.